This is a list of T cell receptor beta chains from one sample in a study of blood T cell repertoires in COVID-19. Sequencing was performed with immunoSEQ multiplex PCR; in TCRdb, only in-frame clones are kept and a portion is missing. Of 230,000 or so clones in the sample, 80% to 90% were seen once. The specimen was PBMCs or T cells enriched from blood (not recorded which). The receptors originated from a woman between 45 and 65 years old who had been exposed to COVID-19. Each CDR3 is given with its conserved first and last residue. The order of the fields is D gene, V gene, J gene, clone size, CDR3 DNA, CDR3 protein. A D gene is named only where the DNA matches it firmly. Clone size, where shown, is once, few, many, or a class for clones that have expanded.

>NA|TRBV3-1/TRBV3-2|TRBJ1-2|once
TGTGCCAGCAGCCAAGAGGCATGGCGGCAGGCGGGTGGCTACACCTTC
CASSQEAWRQAGGYTF
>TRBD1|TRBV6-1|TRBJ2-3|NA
TGTGCCAGCAGTGAAGTGGCCCCGGGACAGGGGTTGATCACAGATACGCAGTATTTT
CASSEVAPGQGLITDTQYF
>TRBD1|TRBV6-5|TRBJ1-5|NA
TGTGCCAGCAATCAGGGACAGGGGTTTTATCAGCCCCAGCATTTT
CASNQGQGFYQPQHF
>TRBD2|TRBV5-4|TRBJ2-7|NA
TGTGCCAGCAGTGGAGGAGCGGGGGTGGACTACGAGCAGTACTTC
CASSGGAGVDYEQYF
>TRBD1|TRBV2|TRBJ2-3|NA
TGTGCCAGTCTTGGGTGGACAGGGGGGAACACAGATACGCAGTATTTT
CASLGWTGGNTDTQYF
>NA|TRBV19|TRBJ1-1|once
TGTGCCAGTGTGAAACAGGGTGGTGACACTGAAGCTTTCTTT
CASVKQGGDTEAFF
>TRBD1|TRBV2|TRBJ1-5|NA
TGTGCCAGCAGTGGACAGGGTCCGGGTCAGCCCCAGCATTTT
CASSGQGPGQPQHF
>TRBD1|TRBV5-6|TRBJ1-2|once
TGTGCCAGCAGCTCGAACAGGGGAATGGGCGGCTACACCTTC
CASSSNRGMGGYTF
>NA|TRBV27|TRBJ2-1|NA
TGTGCCAGCAGTTTAGGAGGGATTGAGGGCAATGAGCAGTTCTTC
CASSLGGIEGNEQFF
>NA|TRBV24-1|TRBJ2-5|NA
TGTGCCACCAGTGATTCGGGGGTACCAGAGACCCAGTACTTC
CATSDSGVPETQYF
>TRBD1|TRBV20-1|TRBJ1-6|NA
TGCAGTGCTAGTCCCGGGACAGTCAATTCACCCCTCCACTTT
CSASPGTVNSPLHF
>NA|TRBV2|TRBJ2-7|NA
TGTGCCAGCAGTGAAACAGGGCTAGGGTACGAGCAGTACTTC
CASSETGLGYEQYF
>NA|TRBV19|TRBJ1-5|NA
TGTGCCAGTAGTATGAGTTACAATCAGCCCCAGCATTTT
CASSMSYNQPQHF
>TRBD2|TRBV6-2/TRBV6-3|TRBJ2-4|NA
TGTGCCAGCAGCGGGGGGGCAAACATTCAGTACTTC
CASSGGANIQYF
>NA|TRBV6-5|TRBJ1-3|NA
TGTGCCAGCAGACGGGACTCTGGAAACACCATATATTTT
CASRRDSGNTIYF
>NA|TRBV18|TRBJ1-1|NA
TGTGCCAGCTCCCCCCTCGTGAACACTGAAGCTTTCTTT
CASSPLVNTEAFF
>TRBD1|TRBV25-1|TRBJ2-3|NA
TGTGCCAGCAGTGATCCTCGACAGGGCATCACAGATACGCAGTATTTT
CASSDPRQGITDTQYF
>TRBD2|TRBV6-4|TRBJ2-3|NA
TGTGCCAGCAGTGACTTCCCGAGACTAGCGGGGGGTAAAGATACGCAGTATTTT
CASSDFPRLAGGKDTQYF
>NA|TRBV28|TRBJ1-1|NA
TGTGCCAGCAGTTTATTGGGGGGGAACACTGAAGCTTTCTTT
CASSLLGGNTEAFF
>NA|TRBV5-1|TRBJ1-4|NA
TGCGCCAGCAAGTTGGAGCGTGAGGATGAAAAACTGTTTTTT
CASKLEREDEKLFF
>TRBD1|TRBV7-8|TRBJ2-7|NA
TGTGCCAGCAGCTTAGTAGGGGGACAGAACTACGAGCAGTACTTC
CASSLVGGQNYEQYF
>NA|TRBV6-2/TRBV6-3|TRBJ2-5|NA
TGTGCCAGCAGTTACGTTCCGGGTTTCCAAGAGACCCAGTACTTC
CASSYVPGFQETQYF
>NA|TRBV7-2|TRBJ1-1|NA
TGTGCCAGCAGCTTAGGCAGGGCGTCGAACACTGAAGCTTTCTTT
CASSLGRASNTEAFF
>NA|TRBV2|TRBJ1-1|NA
TGTGCCAGTGCACCTTCTTGGAGGAACACTGAAGCTTTCTTT
CASAPSWRNTEAFF
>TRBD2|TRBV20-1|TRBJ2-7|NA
TGCAGTGCTAGTCTAGCGGGGGGTACCTACTTCTCCTACGAGCAGTACTTC
CSASLAGGTYFSYEQYF
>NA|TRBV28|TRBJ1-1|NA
TGTGCCACCGATAATCCCTCTATGAACACTGAAGCTTTCTTT
CATDNPSMNTEAFF
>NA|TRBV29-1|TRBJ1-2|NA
TGCAGCGTTGTCAGTGTCGGGTACGGCTACACCTTC
CSVVSVGYGYTF
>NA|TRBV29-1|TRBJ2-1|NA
TGCAGCGTTCTCGGCGGGGGCTGGAATGAGCAGTTCTTC
CSVLGGGWNEQFF
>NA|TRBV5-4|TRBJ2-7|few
TGTGCCAGCAGCTTGGGAGGGTCCCTCGCCTACGAGCAGTACTTC
CASSLGGSLAYEQYF
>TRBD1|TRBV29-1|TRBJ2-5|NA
TGCAGCGTCAAGGACAGGGCGGTGGAGACCCAGTACTTC
CSVKDRAVETQYF
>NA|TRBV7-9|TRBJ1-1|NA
TGTGCCAGCAGCTTAGAGGCAGGGGAGGCTTTCTTT
CASSLEAGEAFF
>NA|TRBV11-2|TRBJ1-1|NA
TGTGCCAGCAGCTTGGGCACACCCCTGGGGGGAGCTTTCTTT
CASSLGTPLGGAFF
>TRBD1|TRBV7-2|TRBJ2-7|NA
TGTGCCAGCAGCTCACAGGGGTTGGGGGAGCAGTACTTC
CASSSQGLGEQYF
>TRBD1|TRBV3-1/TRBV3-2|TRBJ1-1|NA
TGTGCCAGCACCCAGGGGGGGGTGAACACTGAAGCTTTCTTT
CASTQGGVNTEAFF
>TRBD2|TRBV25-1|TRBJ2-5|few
TGTGCCAGCAGTGAAACTCGGGGACTAGCGGCGAAAGAGACCCAGTACTTC
CASSETRGLAAKETQYF
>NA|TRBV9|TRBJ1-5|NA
TGTGCCAGCGGGTCCGCAGGGGCAGGTCAGCCCCAGCATTTT
CASGSAGAGQPQHF
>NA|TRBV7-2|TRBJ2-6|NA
TGTGCCAGCAGCTTAGGGGGGACATCCGGGGCCAACGTCCTGACTTTC
CASSLGGTSGANVLTF
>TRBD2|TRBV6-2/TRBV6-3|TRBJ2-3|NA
TGTGCCAGCAGTTTTAGCGGGGCGGCAGATACGCAGTATTTT
CASSFSGAADTQYF
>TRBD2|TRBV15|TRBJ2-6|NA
TGTGCCACCAGCAAGCGGGGCTCTGGGGCCAACGTCCTGACTTTC
CATSKRGSGANVLTF
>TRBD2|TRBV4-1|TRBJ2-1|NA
TGCGCCAGCAGCCAAGAAGCGGGGGCGGGACTCTACCCTAGGGAGCAGTTCTTC
CASSQEAGAGLYPREQFF
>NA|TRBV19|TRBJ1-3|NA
TGTGCCAGTATCAAAAAACAGGGATCAAACGGAAACACCATATATTTT
CASIKKQGSNGNTIYF
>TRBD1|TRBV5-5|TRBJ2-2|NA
TGTGCCAGCAGCTTGATGGGACAGGGCGCCGGGGAGCTGTTTTTT
CASSLMGQGAGELFF
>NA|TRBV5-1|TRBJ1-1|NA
TGCGCCAGCAGCAGAGGCGCTGCTGAAGCTTTCTTT
CASSRGAAEAFF
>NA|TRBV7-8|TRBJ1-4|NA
TGTGCCAGCAGCTTAGGGGGAGGAAATGAAAAACTGTTTTTT
CASSLGGGNEKLFF
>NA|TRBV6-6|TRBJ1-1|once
TGTGCCAGCAGTTACGATCAGGGCAGCAACACTGAAGCTTTCTTT
CASSYDQGSNTEAFF
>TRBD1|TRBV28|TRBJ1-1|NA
TGTGCCAGCAGTTTGGTAGGGGGCGGGACTGAAGCTTTCTTT
CASSLVGGGTEAFF
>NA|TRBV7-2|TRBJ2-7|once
TGTGCCAGCAGCTCAGGGTTCGTGCACGAGCAGTACTTC
CASSSGFVHEQYF
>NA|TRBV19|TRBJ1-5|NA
TGTGCCAGTAGTCGCCGGGAGGTGGGTCAGCCCCAGCATTTT
CASSRREVGQPQHF
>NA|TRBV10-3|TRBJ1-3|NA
TGTGCCATCAAGCGTGAGCCTGGAAACACCATATATTTT
CAIKREPGNTIYF